This T cell receptor beta chain was documented in a study of blood T cell repertoires in COVID-19 (dated by TCRdb to between 2020 and 2021). Context from the whole study: Collaborator samples came from the United States, Italy and Spain and covered acute and convalescent phases of COVID-19. The material from the prospective study consisted of cDNA or gDNA derived from T cells, B-cell-depleted T cells, or PBMCs. Subjects who had been exposed to COVID-19, were actively infected with it, or had recovered from it provided the deeply sampled blood TCRbeta repertoires that made up the dataset. The repertoires were made available in a free public database intended to serve as a resource for research on the immune response to SARS-CoV-2. The samples were drawn from two sources: the first 160 participants of the ongoing ImmuneRACE study, and 1,254 subjects contributed by 6 global collaborators. Nearly every sample came with metadata listing a de-identified subject ID, COVID-19 status, age in years and sex. Where available, HLA class I and class II types were obtained from metadata supplied by the sample provider rather than from assay-based typing. The full study reports these points: How much clinical and demographic metadata was included differed by source and by participant, and the metadata was provided uncurated.

Regarding this clone: Its binding antigen is unknown. No qualities accompany the bases; no much larger clone lies one base away.

The immunoSEQ Assay, a bias-controlled multiplex PCR, was used to amplify TCRbeta CDR3 regions from genomic DNA. In the source study's methods: Nucleated cell counts per sample were estimated from amplification of reference gene primers within the assay. To quantify the absolute abundance of each unique TCRbeta CDR3 rearrangement, sequence reads were collapsed and filtered. For each sample, productive Simpson clonality was calculated as the square root of Simpson's diversity index across productive rearrangements. TCRdb carries this immuneACCESS record with in-frame sequences only. Its versions omit some clonotypes, under half of them owing to an unresolved V gene in the studies checked, with the rest unexplained. The V and J calls and clone size come from that table; D and trimming were worked out from the DNA. The sample records 300,000 or so clones, roughly 86% of which are singletons. The top ten hold around 7.8% of the sample.

A second Seattle source provided samples from volunteer blood donors who had recovered from COVID-19. Collaborating institutions collected whole blood in K2EDTA tubes following their own protocols. For TCRbeta analysis, collaborators shipped samples in one of three forms: frozen whole blood, isolated PBMCs, or DNA extracted from either of those sample types. Source material: peripheral blood. The receptor comes from a woman aged 45 to 65 who had recovered from COVID-19.

The CDR3 region: CAWGAGGKAFF. The bases read TGTGCCTGGGGCGCGGGGGGAAAAGCTTTCTTT. Here the chain combines TRBV30 and TRBJ1-1; possibly the D gene is TRBD1, per 5 matching bases. V drops 5 bases and J drops 9 bases, leaving 13 bases in between. There are 11 amino acids in the CDR3, from cysteine to phenylalanine inclusive. The kept DNA is CDR3 alone, 33 bases in frame from the first base. The germline V gene (reference sequence) gives CDR1 as GTSNPN and CDR2 as SVGIG.